These T cell receptor beta chains were read from a single sample in a study of Ad26.COV2.S vaccination and SARS-CoV-2 variants. Repertoires were generated with immunoSEQ multiplex PCR, while TCRdb's copy carries only in-frame clones and drops some. The table shows fewer than 500,000 clones, with roughly nine tenths occurring only once. This specimen consisted of peripheral blood, obtained in a trial of Ad26.COV2.S vaccine versus placebo. The source is a person between 18 and 59 years old who received the Ad26.COV2.S COVID-19 vaccine or a placebo. Both conserved end residues are part of each CDR3. D genes are given only for firm matches. The size entry is marked missing in some rows and otherwise reads once, few, many or a size class.

len	v_gene	j_gene	d_gene	abundance	CDR3nt	CDR3aa
15	TRBV19	TRBJ2-1	TRBD2	-	TGTGCCAGTAGTATAGTTCCGGGGGGATACAATGAGCAGTTCTTC	CASSIVPGGYNEQFF
16	TRBV28	TRBJ2-1	TRBD2	-	TGTGCCAGCAGGGACCCCGGGACTAGCGGGGTCCATGAGCAGTTCTTC	CASRDPGTSGVHEQFF
15	TRBV30	TRBJ1-4	TRBD1	-	TGTGCCTGGAGTGTACAGGGGTTAGTGGGGGAAAAACTGTTTTTT	CAWSVQGLVGEKLFF
16	TRBV7-8	TRBJ1-2	-	once	TGTGCCAGCAGCCCCTATTTCGCCGGGCAGGACTATGGCTACACCTTC	CASSPYFAGQDYGYTF
12	TRBV13	TRBJ2-1	-	-	TGTGCCAGCAGCTTATCCGGGCCTGAGCAGTTCTTC	CASSLSGPEQFF
14	TRBV4-2	TRBJ2-1	-	-	TGTGCCAGCAGTAATCCCCCCGGCCCCAATGAGCAGTTCTTC	CASSNPPGPNEQFF
13	TRBV28	TRBJ2-5	-	-	TGTGCCAGCAGTTTTAGCGAGAAAGAGACCCAGTACTTC	CASSFSEKETQYF
14	TRBV5-1	TRBJ2-3	-	-	TGCGCCAGCAGCTTGGACAGTAGCACAGATACGCAGTATTTT	CASSLDSSTDTQYF
15	TRBV7-2	TRBJ2-5	-	-	TGTGCCAGCAGCTTCGGCAGCTCCACCCAAGAGACCCAGTACTTC	CASSFGSSTQETQYF
15	TRBV7-9	TRBJ1-4	-	-	TGTGCCAGCAGCAAAGACTTGTCAGGGGTTGAAAAACTGTTTTTT	CASSKDLSGVEKLFF
15	TRBV6-5	TRBJ2-3	-	-	TGTGCCAGCAGTTACGTAACAGGGAGCACAGATACGCAGTATTTT	CASSYVTGSTDTQYF
12	TRBV19	TRBJ1-2	-	-	TGTGCCAGTAGTAGGGCCAAAAGCGGCTACACCTTC	CASSRAKSGYTF
14	TRBV7-9	TRBJ1-1	-	-	TGTGCCAGCAGAACTCTTACCGCTGGTGGTGAAGCTTTCTTT	CASRTLTAGGEAFF
16	TRBV4-2	TRBJ2-7	TRBD1	-	TGTGCCAGCACCCCCCTTGGAGGGACAGGGGGCTACGAGCAGTACTTC	CASTPLGGTGGYEQYF
14	TRBV19	TRBJ1-5	TRBD1	-	TGTGCCAGTACCCAAGGACAGGGGGCTCAGCCCCAGCATTTT	CASTQGQGAQPQHF
15	TRBV9	TRBJ2-1	TRBD2	-	TGTGCCAGCAGCCCACTAGCGAATACGTGGGATGAGCAGTTCTTC	CASSPLANTWDEQFF
14	TRBV7-2	TRBJ2-3	TRBD2	-	TGTGCCAGCAAGGCTAGCGGGACCACAGATACGCAGTATTTT	CASKASGTTDTQYF
12	TRBV7-9	TRBJ2-5	-	once	TGTGCCAGCAGCCCCCCGGGGGAGACCCAGTACTTC	CASSPPGETQYF